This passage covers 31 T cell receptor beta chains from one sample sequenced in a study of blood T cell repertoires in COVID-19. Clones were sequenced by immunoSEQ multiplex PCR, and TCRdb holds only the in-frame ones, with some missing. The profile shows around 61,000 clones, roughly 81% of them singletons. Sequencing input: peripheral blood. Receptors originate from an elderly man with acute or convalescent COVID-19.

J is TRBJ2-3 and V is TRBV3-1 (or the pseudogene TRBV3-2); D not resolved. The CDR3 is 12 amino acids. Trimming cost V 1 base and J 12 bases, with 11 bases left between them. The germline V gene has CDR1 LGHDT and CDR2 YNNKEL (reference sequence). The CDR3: CASSQVEMSQYF. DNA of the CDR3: TGTGCCAGCAGCCAAGTGGAGATGTCCCAGTATTTT.

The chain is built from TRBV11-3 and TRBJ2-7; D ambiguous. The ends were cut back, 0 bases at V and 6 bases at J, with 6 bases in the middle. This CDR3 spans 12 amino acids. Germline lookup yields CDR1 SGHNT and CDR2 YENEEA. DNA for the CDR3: TGTGCCAGCAGCTTAGATGGGCGCGAGCAGTACTTC. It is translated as CASSLDGREQYF.

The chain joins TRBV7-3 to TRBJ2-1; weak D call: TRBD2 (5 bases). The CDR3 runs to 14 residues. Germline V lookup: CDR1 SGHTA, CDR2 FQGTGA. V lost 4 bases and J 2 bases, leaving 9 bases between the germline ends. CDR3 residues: CASSSRGPYNEQFF. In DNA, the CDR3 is TGTGCCAGCAGCTCTAGAGGGCCCTACAATGAGCAGTTCTTC.

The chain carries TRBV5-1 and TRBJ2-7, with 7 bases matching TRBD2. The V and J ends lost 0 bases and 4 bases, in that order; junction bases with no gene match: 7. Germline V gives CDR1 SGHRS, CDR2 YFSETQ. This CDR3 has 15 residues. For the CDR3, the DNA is TGCGCCAGCAGCTTGGTTGGGGGGGAGAAGTACGAGCAGTACTTC. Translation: CASSLVGGEKYEQYF.

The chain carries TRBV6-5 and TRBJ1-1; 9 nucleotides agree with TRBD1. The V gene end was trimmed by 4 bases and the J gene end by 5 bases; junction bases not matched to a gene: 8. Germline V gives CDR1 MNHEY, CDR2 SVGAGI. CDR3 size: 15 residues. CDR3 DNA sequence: TGTGCCAGCAGTTCCCGGGACAGGGTAAGAACTGAAGCTTTCTTT. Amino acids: CASSSRDRVRTEAFF.

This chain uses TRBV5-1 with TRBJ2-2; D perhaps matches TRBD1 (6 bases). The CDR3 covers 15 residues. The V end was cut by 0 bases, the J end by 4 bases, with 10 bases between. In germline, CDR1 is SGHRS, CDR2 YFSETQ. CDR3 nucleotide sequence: TGCGCCAGCAGCTTGGGGCAGGGGAGCACCGGGGAGCTGTTTTTT. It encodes CASSLGQGSTGELFF.

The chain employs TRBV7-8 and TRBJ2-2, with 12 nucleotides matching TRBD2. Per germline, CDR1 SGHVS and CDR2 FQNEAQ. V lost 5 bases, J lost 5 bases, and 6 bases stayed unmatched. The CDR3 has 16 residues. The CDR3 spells CASSQTSGSLTGELFF. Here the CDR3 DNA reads TGTGCCAGCAGCCAGACTAGCGGGAGTTTAACCGGGGAGCTGTTTTTT. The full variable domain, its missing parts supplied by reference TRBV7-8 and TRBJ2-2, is GAGVSQSPRYKVAKRGQDVALRCDPISGHVSLFWYQQALGQGPEFLTYFQNEAQLDKSGLPSDRFFAERPEGSVSTLKIQRTQQEDSAVYLCASSQTSGSLTGELFFGEGSRLTVL.

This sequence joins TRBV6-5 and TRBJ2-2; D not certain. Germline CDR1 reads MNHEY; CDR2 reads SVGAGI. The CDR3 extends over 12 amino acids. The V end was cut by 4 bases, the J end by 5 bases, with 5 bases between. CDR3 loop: CASSWRTGELFF. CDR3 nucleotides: TGTGCCAGCAGTTGGCGGACCGGGGAGCTGTTTTTT.

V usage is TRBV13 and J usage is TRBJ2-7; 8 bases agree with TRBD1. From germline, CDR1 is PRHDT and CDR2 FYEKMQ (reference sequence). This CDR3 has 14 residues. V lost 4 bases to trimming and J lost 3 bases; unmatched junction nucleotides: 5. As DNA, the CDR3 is TGTGCCAGCAGCTCCGGGACAGGACTCTACGAGCAGTACTTC. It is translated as CASSSGTGLYEQYF.

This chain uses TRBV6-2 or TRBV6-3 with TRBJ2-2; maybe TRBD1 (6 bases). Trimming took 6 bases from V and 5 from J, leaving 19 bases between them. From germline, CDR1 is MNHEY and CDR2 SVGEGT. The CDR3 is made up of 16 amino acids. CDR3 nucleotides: TGTGCCAGCAGCTCCCCGGAACAGGGCGGTACCGGGGAGCTGTTTTTT. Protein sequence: CASSSPEQGGTGELFF.

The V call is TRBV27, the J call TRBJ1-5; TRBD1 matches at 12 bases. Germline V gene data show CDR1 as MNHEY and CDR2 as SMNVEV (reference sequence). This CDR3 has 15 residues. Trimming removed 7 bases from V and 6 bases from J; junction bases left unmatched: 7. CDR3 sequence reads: CASTPGQGAGQPQHF. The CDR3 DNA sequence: TGTGCCAGCACACCGGGACAGGGGGCCGGTCAGCCCCAGCATTTT.

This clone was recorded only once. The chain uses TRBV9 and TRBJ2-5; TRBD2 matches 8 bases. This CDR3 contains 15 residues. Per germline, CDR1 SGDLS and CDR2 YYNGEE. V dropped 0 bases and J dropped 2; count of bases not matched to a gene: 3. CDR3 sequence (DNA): TGTGCCAGCAGCGTAGTGGGCGGGGGGCAAGAGACCCAGTACTTC. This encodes CASSVVGGGQETQYF.

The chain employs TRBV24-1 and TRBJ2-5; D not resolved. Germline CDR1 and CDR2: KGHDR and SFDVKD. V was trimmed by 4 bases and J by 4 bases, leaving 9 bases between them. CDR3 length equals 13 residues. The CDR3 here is CATSETFRETQYF. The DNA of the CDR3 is TGTGCCACCAGTGAAACGTTCAGAGAGACCCAGTACTTC.

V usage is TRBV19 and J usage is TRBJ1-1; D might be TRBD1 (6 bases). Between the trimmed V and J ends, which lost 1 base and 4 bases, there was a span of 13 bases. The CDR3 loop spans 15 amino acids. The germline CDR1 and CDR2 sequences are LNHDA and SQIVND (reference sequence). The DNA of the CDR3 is TGTGCCAGTAGTATAGGAGGGGGGGCATTCACTGAAGCTTTCTTT. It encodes CASSIGGGAFTEAFF.

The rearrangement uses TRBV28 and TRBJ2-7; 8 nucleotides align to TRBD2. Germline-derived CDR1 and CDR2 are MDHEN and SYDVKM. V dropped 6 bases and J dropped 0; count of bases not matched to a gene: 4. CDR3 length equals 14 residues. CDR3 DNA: TGTGCCAGCAGGCGGGAGGAGAGCTCCTACGAGCAGTACTTC. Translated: CASRREESSYEQYF.

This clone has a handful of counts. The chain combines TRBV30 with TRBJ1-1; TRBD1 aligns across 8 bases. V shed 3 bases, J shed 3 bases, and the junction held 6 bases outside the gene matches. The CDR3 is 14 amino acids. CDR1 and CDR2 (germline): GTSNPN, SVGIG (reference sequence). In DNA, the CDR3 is TGTGCCTGGAGGCGACAGGGGACTTACACTGAAGCTTTCTTT. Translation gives CAWRRQGTYTEAFF.

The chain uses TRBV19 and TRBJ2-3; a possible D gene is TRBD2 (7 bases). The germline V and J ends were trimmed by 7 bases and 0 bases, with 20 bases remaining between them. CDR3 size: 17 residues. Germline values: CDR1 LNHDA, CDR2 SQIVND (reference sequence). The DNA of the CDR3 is TGTGCCAGTAAGGGGGGTAGCGGGTCAGCGAGCACAGATACGCAGTATTTT. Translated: CASKGGSGSASTDTQYF.

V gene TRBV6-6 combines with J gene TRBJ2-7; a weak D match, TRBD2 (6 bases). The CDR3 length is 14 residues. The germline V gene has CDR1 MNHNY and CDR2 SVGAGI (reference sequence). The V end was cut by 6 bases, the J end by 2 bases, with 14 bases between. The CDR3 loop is CASRSGSGTYEQYF. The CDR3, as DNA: TGTGCCAGCAGGTCGGGTAGCGGAACCTACGAGCAGTACTTC.

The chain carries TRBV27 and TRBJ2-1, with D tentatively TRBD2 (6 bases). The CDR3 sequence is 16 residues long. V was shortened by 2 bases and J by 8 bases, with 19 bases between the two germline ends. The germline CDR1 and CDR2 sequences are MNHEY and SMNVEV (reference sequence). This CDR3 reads CASSLNYAGSLDEQFF. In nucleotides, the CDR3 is TGTGCCAGCAGTTTAAATTACGCGGGGTCGTTAGATGAGCAGTTCTTC.

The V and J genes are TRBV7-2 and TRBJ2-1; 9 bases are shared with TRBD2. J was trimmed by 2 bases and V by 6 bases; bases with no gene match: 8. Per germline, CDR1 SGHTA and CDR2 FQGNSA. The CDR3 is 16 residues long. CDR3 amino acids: CASRPLAGGPYNEQFF. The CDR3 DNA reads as TGTGCCAGCAGACCGCTGGCGGGGGGGCCCTACAATGAGCAGTTCTTC.

CDR3 nucleotide sequence: TGTGCCAGTAGTATAAGGTGGAGGGTCGCAGATACGCAGTATTTT. Its translation is CASSIRWRVADTQYF. The chain carries TRBV19 and TRBJ2-3; D might be TRBD2 (6 bases). The germline V gene has CDR1 LNHDA and CDR2 SQIVND (reference sequence). The CDR3 sequence is 15 residues long. V lost 2 bases and J 4 bases, leaving 13 bases between the germline ends.

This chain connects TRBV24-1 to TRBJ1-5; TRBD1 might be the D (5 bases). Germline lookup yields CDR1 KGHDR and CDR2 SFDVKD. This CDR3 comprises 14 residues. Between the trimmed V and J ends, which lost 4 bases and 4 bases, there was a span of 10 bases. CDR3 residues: CATSDPGINQPQHF. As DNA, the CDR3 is TGTGCCACCAGTGACCCAGGGATTAATCAGCCCCAGCATTTT.

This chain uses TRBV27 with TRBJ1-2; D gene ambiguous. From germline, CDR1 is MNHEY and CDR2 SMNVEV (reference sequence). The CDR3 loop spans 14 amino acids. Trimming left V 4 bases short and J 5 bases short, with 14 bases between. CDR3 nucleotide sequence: TGTGCCAGCAGTTCCGCAGGCAGAGTATATGGCTACACCTTC. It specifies CASSSAGRVYGYTF.

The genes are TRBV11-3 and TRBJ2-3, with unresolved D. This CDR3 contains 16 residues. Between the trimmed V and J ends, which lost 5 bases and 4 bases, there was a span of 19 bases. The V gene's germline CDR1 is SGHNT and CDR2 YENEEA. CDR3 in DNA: TGTGCCAGCAGCCCCCATGTAGAACCCCGGGCAGATACGCAGTATTTT. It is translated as CASSPHVEPRADTQYF.

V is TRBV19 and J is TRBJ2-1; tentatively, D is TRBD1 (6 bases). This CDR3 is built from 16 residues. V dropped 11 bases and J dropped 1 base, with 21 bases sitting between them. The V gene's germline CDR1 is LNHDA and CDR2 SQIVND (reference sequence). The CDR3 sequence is CASRASGTQSYNEQFF. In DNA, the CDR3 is TGTGCCTCACGAGCGTCCGGGACACAATCCTACAATGAGCAGTTCTTC.

The CDR3 DNA sequence: TGTGCCAGCAGTGGACAGGGAGATACGCAGTATTTT. Its protein product is CASSGQGDTQYF. This chain joins TRBV6-1 and TRBJ2-3; 7 bases agree with TRBD1. Trimming cost V 4 bases and J 5 bases; bases outside gene matches: 0. There are 12 residues in the CDR3. Germline assignment: CDR1 MNHNS and CDR2 SASEGT.

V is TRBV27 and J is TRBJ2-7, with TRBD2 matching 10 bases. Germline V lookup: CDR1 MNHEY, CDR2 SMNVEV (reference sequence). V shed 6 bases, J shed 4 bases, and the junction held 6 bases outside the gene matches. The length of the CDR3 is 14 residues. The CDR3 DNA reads TGTGCCAGCAGCCTAGCGGGAGTAGGGTACGAGCAGTACTTC. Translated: CASSLAGVGYEQYF.

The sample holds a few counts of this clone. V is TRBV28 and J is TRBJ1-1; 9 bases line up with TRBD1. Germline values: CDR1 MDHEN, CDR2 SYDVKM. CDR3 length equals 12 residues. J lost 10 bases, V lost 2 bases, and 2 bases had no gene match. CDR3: CASSLPTGGAFF. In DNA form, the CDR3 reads TGTGCCAGCAGTTTACCGACAGGGGGAGCTTTCTTT.

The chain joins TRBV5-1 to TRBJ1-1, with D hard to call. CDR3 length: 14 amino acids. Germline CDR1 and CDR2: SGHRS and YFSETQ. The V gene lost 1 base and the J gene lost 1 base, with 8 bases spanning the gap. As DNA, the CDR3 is TGCGCCAGCAGCTTGCGTTCCGGGAACACTGAAGCTTTCTTT. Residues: CASSLRSGNTEAFF.

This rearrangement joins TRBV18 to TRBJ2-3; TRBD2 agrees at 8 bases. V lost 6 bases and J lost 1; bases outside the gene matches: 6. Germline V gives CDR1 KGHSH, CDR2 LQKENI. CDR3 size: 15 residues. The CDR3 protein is CASSPAGAGTDTQYF. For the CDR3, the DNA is TGTGCCAGCTCGCCAGCGGGAGCGGGCACAGATACGCAGTATTTT.

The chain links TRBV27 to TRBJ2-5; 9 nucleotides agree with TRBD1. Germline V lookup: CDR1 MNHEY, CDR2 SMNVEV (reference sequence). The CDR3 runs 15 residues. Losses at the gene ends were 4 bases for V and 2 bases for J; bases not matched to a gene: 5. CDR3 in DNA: TGTGCCAGCAGTTCACTAGGACAGGGGCAAGAGACCCAGTACTTC. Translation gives CASSSLGQGQETQYF.